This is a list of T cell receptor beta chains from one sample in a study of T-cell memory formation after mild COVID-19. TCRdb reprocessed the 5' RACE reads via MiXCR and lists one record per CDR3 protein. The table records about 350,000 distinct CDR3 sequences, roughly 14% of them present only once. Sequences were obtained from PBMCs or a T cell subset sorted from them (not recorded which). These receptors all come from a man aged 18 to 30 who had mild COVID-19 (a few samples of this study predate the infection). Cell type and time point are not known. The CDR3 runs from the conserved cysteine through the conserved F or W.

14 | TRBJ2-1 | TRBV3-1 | CASRQTSGGNEQFF
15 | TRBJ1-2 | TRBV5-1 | CASKQREGFGDGYTF
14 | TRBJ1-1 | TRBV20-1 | CSARDRILNTEAFF
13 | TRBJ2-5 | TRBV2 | CASSPRVQETQYF
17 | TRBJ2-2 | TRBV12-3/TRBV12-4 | CASSLAGGGQRTGELFF
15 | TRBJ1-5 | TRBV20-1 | CSALSDSRGNQPQHF
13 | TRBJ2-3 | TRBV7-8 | CASTRRSTDTQYF
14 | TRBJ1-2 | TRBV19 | CASSVQERNYGYTF
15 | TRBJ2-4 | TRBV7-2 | CASSLVAVAKNIQYF
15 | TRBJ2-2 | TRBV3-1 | CASSQGGSNTGELFF
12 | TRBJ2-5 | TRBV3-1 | CASSYGGGTQYF
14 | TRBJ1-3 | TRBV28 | CASSLYTGVDTIYF
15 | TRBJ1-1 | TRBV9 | CASSPGPGDYTEAFF
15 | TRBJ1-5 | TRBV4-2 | CASSQDFTGDQPQHF
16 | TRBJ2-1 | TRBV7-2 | CASSKRDSSGGGEQFF
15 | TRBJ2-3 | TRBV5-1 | CASSLEPRGEDTQYF
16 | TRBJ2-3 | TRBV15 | CATSTAPGHYTDTQYF
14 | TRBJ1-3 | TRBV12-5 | CASGSGDGGNTIYF
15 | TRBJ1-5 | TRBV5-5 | CASSQDILSNQPQHF
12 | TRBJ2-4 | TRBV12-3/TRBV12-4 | CASRPESGGQYF
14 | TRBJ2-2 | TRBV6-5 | CASRGGGASGELFF
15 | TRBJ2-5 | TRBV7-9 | CASSLGAASQETQYF
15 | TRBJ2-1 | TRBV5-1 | CARGEREPSYNEQFF
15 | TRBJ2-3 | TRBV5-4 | CASSLARVGIDTQYF
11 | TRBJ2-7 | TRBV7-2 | CASSRSGEQYF
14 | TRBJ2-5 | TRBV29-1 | CSVAAGDRGETQYF
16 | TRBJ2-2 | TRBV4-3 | CASSQEGFTNTGELFF
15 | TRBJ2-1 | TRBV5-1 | CASSSGQGATAEQFF
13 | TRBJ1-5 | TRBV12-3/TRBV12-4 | CASSDSGGQPQHF
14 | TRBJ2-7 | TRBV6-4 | CASSEDRRNYEQYF
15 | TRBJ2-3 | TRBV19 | CASSMTGGRVNTQYF
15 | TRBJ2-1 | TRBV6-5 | CASSYTRSSYNEQFF
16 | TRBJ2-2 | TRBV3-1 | CASSQRGTGDTGELFF
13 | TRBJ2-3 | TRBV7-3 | CASSFSMGDTQYF
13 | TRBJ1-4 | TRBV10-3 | CAISEPREEKLFF
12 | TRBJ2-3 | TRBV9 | CASSPMEDTQYF
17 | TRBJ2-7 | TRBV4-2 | CASSQDGVAGGTYEQYF
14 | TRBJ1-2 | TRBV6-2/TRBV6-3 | CASSYSRHLYGYTF
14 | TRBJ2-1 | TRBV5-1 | CASSLLAANNEQFF
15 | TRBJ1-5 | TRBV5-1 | CASSLQGEGNQPQHF
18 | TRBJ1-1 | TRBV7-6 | CASSLFRGRINWNTEAFF
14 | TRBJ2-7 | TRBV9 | CASSVGGEYGEQYF
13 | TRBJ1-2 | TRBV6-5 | CASKGVGRDGYTF
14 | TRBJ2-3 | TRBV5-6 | CASSLVPATDTQYF
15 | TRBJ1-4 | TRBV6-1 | CASSGQLPGGEKLFF
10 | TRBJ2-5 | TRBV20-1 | CSGGGETQYF
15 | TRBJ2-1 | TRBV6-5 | CASSKAGGLFNEQFF
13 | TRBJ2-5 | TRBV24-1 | CATGKGAEETQYF
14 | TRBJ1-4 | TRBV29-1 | CSVAIGASPEKLFF
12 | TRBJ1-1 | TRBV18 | CASSPGTDEAFF